The present entry profiles one T cell receptor beta chain with its context. The antigen is not known. The PCR used 60 Vbeta and 13 Jbeta primers. Repertoires were generated with immunoSEQ multiplex PCR, while TCRdb's copy carries only in-frame clones and drops some. Found here are about 120,000 clones, around four fifths of them singletons; the top ten hold 5.5% to 8.5%. The data derive from a study of cytomegalovirus exposure and HLA in healthy donors. Broader study findings: A later analysis found common viral pathogens apparently linked to several of the most significant clusters. Some V segments could not be told apart, so they were left out, TRBV6-2 and TRBV6-3 among them.

Germline V gene sequence: CDR1 SGHDN, CDR2 FVKESK. V was pared by 5 bases and J by 0 bases, with 7 bases between. The CDR3 totals 13 residues. V and J are TRBV14 and TRBJ1-2; the D gene is possibly TRBD1 (5 bases). The sample comprised PBMCs. This TCR came from a male donor in good health and CMV-seronegative. The CDR3 region has the DNA TGTGCCAGCAGCACGACAGCTAACTATGGCTACACCTTC. It specifies CASSTTANYGYTF.